The 32 T cell receptor beta chains given below trace back to one sample, sequenced in a study of cytomegalovirus exposure and HLA in healthy donors. Only in-frame clones appear in the TCRdb table, and some are missing; sequencing was by immunoSEQ multiplex PCR. The profile covers roughly 50,000 clones, with approximately 90% appearing a single time and around 8% taken by the ten largest. The sequencing input was PBMCs. These receptor sequences come from a woman aged 18-35 years in good health and CMV-seropositive.

Only a few counts were recorded for this clone. The rearrangement links TRBV4-1 to TRBJ1-2; D is unresolved. CDR3 length: 15 amino acids. The ends were cut back, 6 bases at V and 1 base at J, with 15 bases in the middle. Germline V lookup: CDR1 MGHRA, CDR2 YSYEKL. The CDR3 region has the DNA TGCGCCAGCAGGATAAATCTCGAACTTAACTATGGCTACACCTTC. It is translated as CASRINLELNYGYTF.

This clone was recorded only once. The chain has TRBV5-6 and TRBJ1-6; D is undetermined. CDR1 and CDR2 from the germline V gene are SGHDT and YYEEEE. The V end was cut by 0 bases, the J end by 10 bases, with 5 bases between. The CDR3 contains 12 residues. The CDR3 nucleotides are TGTGCCAGCAGCTTGGTAGTCTCACCCCTCCACTTT. This translates into CASSLVVSPLHF.

The chain couples TRBV7-2 to TRBJ2-7; no firm D call. CDR1 and CDR2 from the germline V gene are SGHTA and FQGNSA. V was cut by 4 bases and J by 0 bases, with 4 bases left in between. The CDR3 is 12 amino acids. DNA for the CDR3: TGTGCCAGCAGCTCCAACTCCTACGAGCAGTACTTC. This gives the protein CASSSNSYEQYF.

The rearrangement uses TRBV9 and TRBJ2-7; D call uncertain. The V end lost 4 bases, the J end lost 1 base, and 9 bases lay between the germline ends. The CDR3 has 13 residues. Germline V gene lookup returns CDR1 SGDLS and CDR2 YYNGEE. CDR3 sequence reads: CASSPGNSYEQYF. CDR3 nucleotides: TGTGCCAGCAGCCCAGGCAATTCCTACGAGCAGTACTTC.

The rearrangement joins TRBV4-1 to TRBJ2-1, with TRBD2 matching over 10 bases. Germline trimming cut 4 bases from V and 7 bases from J; bases unmatched to any gene: 13. CDR1 MGHRA and CDR2 YSYEKL come from the germline V gene. The CDR3 has 17 amino acids. The CDR3 nucleotides read TGCGCCAGCAGCCGAGGCGGACTAGCGGCATTGGGGAATGAGCAGTTCTTC. Amino acids: CASSRGGLAALGNEQFF.

The chain links TRBV4-1 to TRBJ2-7, with TRBD1 as a possible D gene (5 bases). Trimming cost V 1 base and J 3 bases, with 13 bases left between them. CDR3 length: 15 amino acids. Germline CDR1 is MGHRA and CDR2 is YSYEKL. The CDR3 sequence: CASSQVQDSNYEQYF. CDR3 sequence (DNA): TGCGCCAGCAGCCAAGTTCAAGACAGTAACTACGAGCAGTACTTC.

The chain couples TRBV7-9 to TRBJ1-2, with TRBD1 as a possible D gene (5 bases). Trimming took 2 bases from V and 8 from J, leaving 15 bases between them. This CDR3 is 14 amino acids long. Germline V gives CDR1 SEHNR, CDR2 FQNEAQ (reference sequence). The CDR3 coding sequence is TGTGCCAGCAGCTTACGGGAGGCCAAGGGGGGCTACACCTTC. Translated: CASSLREAKGGYTF. The entire variable domain, with the rest obtained from reference TRBV7-9 and TRBJ1-2, is as follows: DTGVSQNPRHKITKRGQNVTFRCDPISEHNRLYWYRQTLGQGPEFLTYFQNEAQLEKSRLLSDRFSAERPKGSFSTLEIQRTEQGDSAMYLCASSLREAKGGYTFGSGTRLTVV.

V usage is TRBV7-3 and J usage is TRBJ1-1; maybe TRBD1 (5 bases). The CDR3 covers 15 residues. In germline, CDR1 is SGHTA, CDR2 FQGTGA. Trimming cost V 1 base and J 2 bases, with 11 bases left between them. The CDR3 is CASSLKRGGNTEAFF. In DNA form, the CDR3 reads TGTGCCAGCAGCTTAAAAAGGGGCGGAAACACTGAAGCTTTCTTT.

The rearrangement joins TRBV27 to TRBJ2-7; the match to TRBD2 covers 10 bases. With 6 bases clipped from V and 0 bases from J, the junction kept 11 bases outside the gene matches. There are 17 residues in the CDR3. Per the germline V gene, CDR1 is MNHEY and CDR2 is SMNVEV (reference sequence). The CDR3, as DNA: TGTGCCAGCAGCTCAAGCGGAGCGGGGGGGCCCTCCTACGAGCAGTACTTC. This sequence encodes CASSSSGAGGPSYEQYF.

This chain uses TRBV7-9 with TRBJ2-2; D is ambiguous. V was cut by 4 bases and J by 5 bases, with 11 bases left in between. Germline values: CDR1 SEHNR, CDR2 FQNEAQ (reference sequence). The CDR3 length is 14 residues. In nucleotides, the CDR3 is TGTGCCAGCAGCTCCGGGTCGCAAACCGGGGAGCTGTTTTTT. As protein: CASSSGSQTGELFF.

J is TRBJ2-1 and V is TRBV28, with D possibly TRBD2 on 5 matching bases. Germline V gene lookup returns CDR1 MDHEN and CDR2 SYDVKM. This CDR3 region has 16 residues. V lost 4 bases and J lost 6, with 19 bases in between. CDR3 coding DNA: TGTGCCAGCAGTTCCCCTCTCGGGGTCGGAGGCAATGAGCAGTTCTTC. It is translated as CASSSPLGVGGNEQFF. The variable domain in full, with the rest retrieved from reference TRBV28 and TRBJ2-1, is DVKVTQSSRYLVKRTGEKVFLECVQDMDHENMFWYRQDPGLGLRLIYFSYDVKMKEKGDIPEGYSVSREKKERFSLILESASTNQTSMYLCASSSPLGVGGNEQFFGPGTRLTVL.

The genes are TRBV5-5 and TRBJ2-3, with TRBD2 identical over 11 bases. The CDR3 covers 17 residues. The germline gives CDR1 SGHKS, CDR2 YYEKEE (reference sequence). Trimming removed 2 bases from V and 2 bases from J; junction bases left unmatched: 7. Written as DNA, the CDR3 is TGTGCCAGCAGCTTCCTACCGGGACTAGCGGACACAGATACGCAGTATTTT. Translated, it gives CASSFLPGLADTDTQYF.

The genes are TRBV29-1 and TRBJ1-1, with 7 bases that match TRBD1. The V gene end was trimmed by 2 bases and the J gene end by 1 base; junction bases not matched to a gene: 10. In germline, CDR1 is SQVTM, CDR2 ANQGSEA. CDR3 size: 16 residues. DNA of the CDR3: TGCAGCGTTGAACCAGGGGGTCATAAGGGGAACACTGAAGCTTTCTTT. This translates into CSVEPGGHKGNTEAFF.

The chain is built from TRBV9 and TRBJ1-5, with TRBD1 identical over 7 bases. The J segment lost 4 bases and the V segment lost 0 bases, leaving 4 bases of the junction unmatched. Germline-derived CDR1 and CDR2 are SGDLS and YYNGEE. This CDR3 comprises 15 residues. Here the CDR3 reads CASSVEGQKNQPQHF. The CDR3 nucleotides are TGTGCCAGCAGCGTAGAGGGACAGAAGAATCAGCCCCAGCATTTT.

This chain links TRBV5-8 with TRBJ2-1, with 12 bases aligning to TRBD2. Germline V gene data show CDR1 as SGHTS and CDR2 as YDEGEE. This CDR3 contains 17 residues. The ends lost 1 base at V and 7 bases at J; junction bases unmatched: 9. This CDR3 reads CASSLLTSGGQGNEQFF. CDR3 nucleotide sequence: TGTGCCAGCAGCTTGTTAACTAGCGGGGGGCAGGGGAATGAGCAGTTCTTC.

The chain joins TRBV6-6 to TRBJ2-6; D remains ambiguous. V lost 2 bases and J 1 base, leaving 6 bases between the germline ends. The germline V gene has CDR1 MNHNY and CDR2 SVGAGI (reference sequence). There are 15 residues in the CDR3. CDR3: CASSYPGSGANVLTF. DNA for the CDR3: TGTGCCAGCAGTTACCCCGGTTCTGGGGCCAACGTCCTGACTTTC.

The table lists this clone with a few counts. V and J are TRBV10-1 and TRBJ2-7; TRBD1 aligns across 7 bases. The CDR3 length is 14 residues. Germline CDR1 WNHNN, CDR2 SYGVQD (reference sequence). The J segment lost 3 bases and the V segment lost 6 bases, leaving 8 bases of the junction unmatched. The CDR3 is CASRVPGGGYEQYF. CDR3 DNA sequence: TGCGCCAGCAGGGTACCAGGGGGTGGCTACGAGCAGTACTTC.

V is TRBV11-2 and J is TRBJ2-7; 9 nucleotides match TRBD1. The V gene end was trimmed by 6 bases and the J gene end by 4 bases; junction bases not matched to a gene: 10. The CDR3 is made up of 15 amino acids. Germline V lookup: CDR1 SGHAT, CDR2 FQNNGV. CDR3 in amino acids: CASSQNRDRVYEQYF. The CDR3 region has the DNA TGTGCCAGCAGTCAGAACCGGGACAGGGTGTACGAGCAGTACTTC.

The chain recombines TRBV29-1 with TRBJ1-1; D not resolved. V was trimmed by 5 bases and J by 3 bases, leaving 10 bases between them. CDR3 length equals 12 residues. CDR1 is SQVTM and CDR2 is ANQGSEA in the germline V gene. CDR3 bases: TGCAGCGTTCAAATTCGGGACACTGAAGCTTTCTTT. Its protein is CSVQIRDTEAFF.

The V gene is TRBV5-4, the J gene TRBJ1-1; 7 positions match TRBD1. V was clipped by 4 bases and J by 3 bases; unmatched bases: 12. The CDR3 is made up of 16 amino acids. CDR1 SGHNT and CDR2 YYREEE come from the germline V gene (reference sequence). The CDR3 nucleotides read TGTGCCAGCAGCCAAACAGGGGACGATGAGTACACTGAAGCTTTCTTT. Translating gives CASSQTGDDEYTEAFF.

The chain has TRBV4-1 and TRBJ2-3, with a possible D match to TRBD1 (5 bases). Trimming removed 6 bases at V and 4 bases at J, with 17 bases between. The CDR3 consists of 15 residues. Germline V gene lookup returns CDR1 MGHRA and CDR2 YSYEKL. The CDR3 nucleotides read TGCGCCAGCAGTCCCGATTCCCTAGGGGCAGATACGCAGTATTTT. This sequence encodes CASSPDSLGADTQYF.

The CDR3 DNA reads TGTGCCACCGGGTGGAGCCTGGAAGCTTTCTTT. Amino acid sequence: CATGWSLEAFF. The chain combines TRBV28 with TRBJ1-1; D is ambiguous. The CDR3 sequence is 11 residues long. Looked up from germline, CDR1 is MDHEN and CDR2 is SYDVKM. V lost 10 bases to trimming and J lost 8 bases, with 14 bases between them.

The chain is built from TRBV7-3 and TRBJ2-5; 7 bases are shared with TRBD2. With V trimmed by 6 bases and J by 2 bases, 15 bases remained unmatched. Germline lookup yields CDR1 SGHTA and CDR2 FQGTGA. The CDR3 is made up of 17 amino acids. CDR3 bases: TGTGCCAGCAGACCGGAAGGCCTTTCTAGCGGACAAGAGACCCAGTACTTC. It yields the protein CASRPEGLSSGQETQYF.

The chain joins TRBV28 to TRBJ2-2; D gene unclear. Germline loops: CDR1 MDHEN, CDR2 SYDVKM. Trimming shortened V by 3 bases and J by 7 bases, and 3 bases separated the two germline ends. The CDR3 length is 11 residues. This CDR3 reads CASSFNGELFF. The CDR3 DNA sequence: TGTGCCAGCAGTTTTAACGGGGAGCTGTTTTTT.

The chain couples TRBV7-9 to TRBJ2-2; D remains unclear. With 5 bases removed from V and 8 bases from J, the gap between germline ends came to 6 bases. CDR3 length equals 11 residues. Germline V gene lookup returns CDR1 SEHNR and CDR2 FQNEAQ (reference sequence). Here the CDR3 DNA reads TGTGCCAGCAGCCCCGTGGGGGAGCTGTTTTTT. Its translation is CASSPVGELFF.

The chain joins TRBV7-8 to TRBJ2-1; no firm D call. CDR1 and CDR2 (germline): SGHVS, FQNEAQ. CDR3 length: 16 amino acids. V lost 1 base and J lost 0, with 10 bases in between. CDR3 nucleotide sequence: TGTGCCAGCAGCTTAGGTCTGCGAGTCTCCTACAATGAGCAGTTCTTC. Protein: CASSLGLRVSYNEQFF.

The V call is TRBV2, the J call TRBJ1-4; D remains unclear. This CDR3 has 14 amino acids. The germline gives CDR1 SNHLY, CDR2 FYNNEI. V lost 7 bases and J lost 5, with 14 bases in between. CDR3 in DNA: TGTGCCAGCATGGTCCGAAGAGAAAATGAAAAACTGTTTTTT. Amino acids: CASMVRRENEKLFF. The whole variable domain, filled in from reference TRBV2 and TRBJ1-4, reads EPEVTQTPSHQVTQMGQEVILRCVPISNHLYFYWYRQILGQKVEFLVSFYNNEISEKSEIFDDQFSVERPDGSNFTLKIRSTKLEDSAMYFCASMVRRENEKLFFGSGTQLSVL.

The chain has TRBV15 and TRBJ2-7, with 9 positions matching TRBD1. This CDR3 has 13 amino acids. Germline V gene data show CDR1 as LNHNV and CDR2 as YYDKDF (reference sequence). After removal of 5 bases from V and 6 bases from J, the junction contained 5 bases not matched to a gene. The CDR3 DNA reads as TGTGCCACCAGCCTTACAGGGGGCATCGAGCAGTACTTC. This gives the protein CATSLTGGIEQYF.

The chain joins TRBV7-9 to TRBJ2-3; a weak D match, TRBD1 (6 bases). There are 15 residues in the CDR3. Per the germline V gene, CDR1 is SEHNR and CDR2 is FQNEAQ (reference sequence). V lost 4 bases to trimming and J lost 3 bases, with 14 bases between them. The DNA of the CDR3 is TGTGCCAGCAGCTCCCAGGGTCAGGGGACAGATACGCAGTATTTT. Amino acids: CASSSQGQGTDTQYF.

This sequence joins TRBV11-1 and TRBJ1-1, with D maybe TRBD1 (5 bases). The CDR3 sequence is 17 residues long. Germline CDR1 is SGHAT and CDR2 is FQDESV (reference sequence). Trimming took off 5 bases at V and 1 base at J, with 20 bases between the two ends. In nucleotides, the CDR3 is TGTGCCAGCAGCCCACGCCGAGGAGGGGCCCGGAACACTGAAGCTTTCTTT. This gives the protein CASSPRRGGARNTEAFF.

This chain connects TRBV19 to TRBJ1-1, with 7 bases lining up with TRBD1. Germline CDR1 is LNHDA and CDR2 is SQIVND (reference sequence). The V and J ends lost 5 bases and 7 bases, in that order; junction bases with no gene match: 13. This CDR3 region has 15 residues. The CDR3 reads CASSPRTGLGIEAFF. Here the CDR3 DNA reads TGTGCCAGTAGTCCGCGGACAGGATTGGGAATTGAAGCTTTCTTT. Combining the CDR3 with reference TRBV19 and TRBJ1-1 gives the whole variable domain DGGITQSPKYLFRKEGQNVTLSCEQNLNHDAMYWYRQDPGQGLRLIYYSQIVNDFQKGDIAEGYSVSREKKESFPLTVTSAQKNPTAFYLCASSPRTGLGIEAFFGQGTRLTVV.

The table lists this clone with a count of one. The V gene is TRBV11-1, the J gene TRBJ2-5; D gene ambiguous. The ends were cut back, 3 bases at V and 2 bases at J, with 7 bases in the middle. The CDR3 runs to 13 residues. Germline V CDR1 and CDR2: SGHAT, FQDESV (reference sequence). CDR3 loop: CASSLTVQETQYF. In nucleotides, the CDR3 is TGTGCCAGCAGCTTGACTGTACAAGAGACCCAGTACTTC.